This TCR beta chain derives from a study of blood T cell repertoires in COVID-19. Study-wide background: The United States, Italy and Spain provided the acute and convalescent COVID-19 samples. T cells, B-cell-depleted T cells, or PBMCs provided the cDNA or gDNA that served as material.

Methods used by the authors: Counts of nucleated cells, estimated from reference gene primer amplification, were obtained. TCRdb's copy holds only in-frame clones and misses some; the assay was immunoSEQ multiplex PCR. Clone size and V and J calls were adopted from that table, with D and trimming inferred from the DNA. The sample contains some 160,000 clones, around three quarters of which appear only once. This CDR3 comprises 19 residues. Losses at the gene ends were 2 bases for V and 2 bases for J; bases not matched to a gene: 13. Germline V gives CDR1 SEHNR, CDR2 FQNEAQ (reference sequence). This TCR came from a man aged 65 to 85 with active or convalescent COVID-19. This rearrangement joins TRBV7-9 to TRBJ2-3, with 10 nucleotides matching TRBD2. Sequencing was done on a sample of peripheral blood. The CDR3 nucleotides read TGTGCCAGCAGCTTAAATAGTGGGGCTAGCGGGAGCCTCACAGATACGCAGTATTTT. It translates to CASSLNSGASGSLTDTQYF.